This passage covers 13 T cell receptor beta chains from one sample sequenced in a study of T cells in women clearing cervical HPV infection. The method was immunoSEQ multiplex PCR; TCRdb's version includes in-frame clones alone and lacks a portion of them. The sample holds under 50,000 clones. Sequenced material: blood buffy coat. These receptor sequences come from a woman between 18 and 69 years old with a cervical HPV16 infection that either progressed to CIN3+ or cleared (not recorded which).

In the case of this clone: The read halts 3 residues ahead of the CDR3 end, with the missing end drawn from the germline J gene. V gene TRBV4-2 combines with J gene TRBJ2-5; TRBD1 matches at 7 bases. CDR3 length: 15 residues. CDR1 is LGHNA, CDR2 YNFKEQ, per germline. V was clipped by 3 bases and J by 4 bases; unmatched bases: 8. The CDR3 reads CASSHPQGMGETQYF. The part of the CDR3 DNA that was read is TGTGCCAGCAGCCATCCACAGGGGATGGGAGAGACC.

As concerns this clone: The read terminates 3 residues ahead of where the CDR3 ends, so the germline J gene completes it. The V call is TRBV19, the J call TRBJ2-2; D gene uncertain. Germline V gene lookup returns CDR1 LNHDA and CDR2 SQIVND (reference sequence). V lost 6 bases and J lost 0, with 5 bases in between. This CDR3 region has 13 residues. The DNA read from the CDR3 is TGTGCCAGTAGCCCTTCGAACACCGGGGAG. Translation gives CASSPSNTGE. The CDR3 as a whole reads CASSPSNTGELFF.

The sequenced CDR3 bases are TGTGCCAGCAGCTTAGCGCGTCGGGGACTTAAGGGT. Amino acid sequence: CASSLARRGLKG. The full CDR3 reads CASSLARRGLKGQYF. The rearrangement links TRBV7-2 to TRBJ2-4; possible D gene TRBD2, 6 bases. The read ends 3 residues before the CDR3 terminus; that terminus is restored from the germline J gene. The CDR3 has 15 residues. From germline, CDR1 is SGHTA and CDR2 FQGNSA.

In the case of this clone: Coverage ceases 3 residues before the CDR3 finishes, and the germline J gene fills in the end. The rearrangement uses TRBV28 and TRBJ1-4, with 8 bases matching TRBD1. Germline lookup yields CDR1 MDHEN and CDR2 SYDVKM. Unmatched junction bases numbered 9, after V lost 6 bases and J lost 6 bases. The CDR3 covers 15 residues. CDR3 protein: CASSRTGIGDEKLFF. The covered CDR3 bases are TGTGCCAGCAGCCGGACAGGGATTGGGGATGAAAAA.

CDR3: CASSTRGQGLPEAFF. The part of the CDR3 DNA that was read is TGTGCCAGCAGCACTAGAGGACAGGGACTACCTGAA. The rearrangement joins TRBV13 to TRBJ1-1; 8 positions agree with TRBD1. The read stops 3 residues short of the end of the CDR3; the missing end is completed from the germline J gene. The CDR3 loop spans 15 amino acids. In germline, CDR1 is PRHDT, CDR2 FYEKMQ (reference sequence). With V trimmed by 5 bases and J by 6 bases, 11 bases remained unmatched.

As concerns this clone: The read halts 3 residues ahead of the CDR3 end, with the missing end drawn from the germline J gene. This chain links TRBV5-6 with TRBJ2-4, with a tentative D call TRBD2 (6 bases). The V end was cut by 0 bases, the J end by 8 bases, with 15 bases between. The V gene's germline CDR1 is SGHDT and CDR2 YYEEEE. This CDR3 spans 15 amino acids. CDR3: CASSLGRGGIYIQYF. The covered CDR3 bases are TGTGCCAGCAGCTTGGGGCGTGGGGGGATCTACATT.

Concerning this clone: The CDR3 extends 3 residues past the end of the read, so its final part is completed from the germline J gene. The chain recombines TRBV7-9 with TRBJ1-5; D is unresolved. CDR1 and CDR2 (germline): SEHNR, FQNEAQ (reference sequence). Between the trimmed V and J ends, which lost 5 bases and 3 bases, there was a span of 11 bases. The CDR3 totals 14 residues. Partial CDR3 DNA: TGTGCCAGCAGCCAAGACATACTCAATCAGCCC. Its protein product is CASSQDILNQP. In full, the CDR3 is CASSQDILNQPQHF.

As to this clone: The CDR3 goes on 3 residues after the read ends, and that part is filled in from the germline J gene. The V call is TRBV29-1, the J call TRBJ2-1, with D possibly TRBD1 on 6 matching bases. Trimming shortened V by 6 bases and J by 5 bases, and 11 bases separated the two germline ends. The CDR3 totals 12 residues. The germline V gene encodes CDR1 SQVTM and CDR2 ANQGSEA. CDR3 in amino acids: CSVRRGNNEQFF. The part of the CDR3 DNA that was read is TGCAGCGTGCGCAGGGGAAACAATGAG.

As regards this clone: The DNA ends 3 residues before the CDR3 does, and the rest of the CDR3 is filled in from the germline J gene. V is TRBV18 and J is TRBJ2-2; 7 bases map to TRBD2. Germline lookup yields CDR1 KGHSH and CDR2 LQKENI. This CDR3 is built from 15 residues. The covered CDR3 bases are TGTGCCAGCTCAGCGAGCGGGACGGAGAATGAAAAG. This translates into CASSASGTENEK. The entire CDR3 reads CASSASGTENEKLFF.

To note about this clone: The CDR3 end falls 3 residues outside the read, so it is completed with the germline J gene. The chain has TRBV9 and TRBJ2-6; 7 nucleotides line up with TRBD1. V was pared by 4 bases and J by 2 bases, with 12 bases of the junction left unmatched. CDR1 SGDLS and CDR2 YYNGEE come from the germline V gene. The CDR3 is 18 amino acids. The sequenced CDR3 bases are TGTGCCAGCAGCCCAGAAGGGGGCTGGATCACTGGGGCCAACGTC. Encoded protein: CASSPEGGWITGANV. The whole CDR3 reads CASSPEGGWITGANVLTF.

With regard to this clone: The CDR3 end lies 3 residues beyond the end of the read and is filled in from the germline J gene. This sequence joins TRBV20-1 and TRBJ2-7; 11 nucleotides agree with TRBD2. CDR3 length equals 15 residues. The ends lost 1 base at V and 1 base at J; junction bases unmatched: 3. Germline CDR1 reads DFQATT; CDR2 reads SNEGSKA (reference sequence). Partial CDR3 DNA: TGCAGTGCTAGAGGGGCTAGCGGGGGGTCCTACGAG. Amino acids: CSARGASGGSYE. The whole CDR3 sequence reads CSARGASGGSYEQYF.

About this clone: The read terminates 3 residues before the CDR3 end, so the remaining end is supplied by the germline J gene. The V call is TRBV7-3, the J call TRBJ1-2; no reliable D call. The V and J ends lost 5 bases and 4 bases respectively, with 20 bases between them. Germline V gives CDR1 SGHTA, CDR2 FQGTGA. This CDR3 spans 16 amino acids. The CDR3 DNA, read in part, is TGTGCCAGCAGCCCCTCGATGAAGGGTCGGTCCTATGGC. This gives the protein CASSPSMKGRSYG. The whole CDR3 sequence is CASSPSMKGRSYGYTF. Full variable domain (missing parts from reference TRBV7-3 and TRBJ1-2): GAGVSQTPSNKVTEKGKYVELRCDPISGHTALYWYRQSLGQGPEFLIYFQGTGAADDSGLPNDRFFAVRPEGSVSTLKIQRTERGDSAVYLCASSPSMKGRSYGYTFGSGTRLTVV.

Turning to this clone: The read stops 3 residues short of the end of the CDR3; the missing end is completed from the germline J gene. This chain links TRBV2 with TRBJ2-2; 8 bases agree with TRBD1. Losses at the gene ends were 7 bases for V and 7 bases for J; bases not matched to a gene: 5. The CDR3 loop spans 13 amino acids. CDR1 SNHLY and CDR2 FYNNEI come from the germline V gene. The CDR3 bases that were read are TGTGCCAGCATGACAGGGGAAATCGGGGAG. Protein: CASMTGEIGE. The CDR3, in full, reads CASMTGEIGELFF.